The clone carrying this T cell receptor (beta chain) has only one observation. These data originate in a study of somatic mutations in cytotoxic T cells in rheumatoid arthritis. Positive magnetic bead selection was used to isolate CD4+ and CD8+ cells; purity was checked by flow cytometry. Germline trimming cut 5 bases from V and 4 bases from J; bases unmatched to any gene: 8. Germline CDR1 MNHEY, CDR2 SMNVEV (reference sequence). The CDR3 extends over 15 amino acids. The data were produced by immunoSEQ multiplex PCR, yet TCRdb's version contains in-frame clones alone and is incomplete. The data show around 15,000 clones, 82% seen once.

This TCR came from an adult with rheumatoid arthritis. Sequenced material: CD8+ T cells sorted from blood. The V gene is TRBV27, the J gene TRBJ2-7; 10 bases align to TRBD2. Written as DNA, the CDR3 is TGTGCCAGCAGTCCCCTACTAGCGGGGTTGTACGAGCAGTACTTC. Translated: CASSPLLAGLYEQYF.